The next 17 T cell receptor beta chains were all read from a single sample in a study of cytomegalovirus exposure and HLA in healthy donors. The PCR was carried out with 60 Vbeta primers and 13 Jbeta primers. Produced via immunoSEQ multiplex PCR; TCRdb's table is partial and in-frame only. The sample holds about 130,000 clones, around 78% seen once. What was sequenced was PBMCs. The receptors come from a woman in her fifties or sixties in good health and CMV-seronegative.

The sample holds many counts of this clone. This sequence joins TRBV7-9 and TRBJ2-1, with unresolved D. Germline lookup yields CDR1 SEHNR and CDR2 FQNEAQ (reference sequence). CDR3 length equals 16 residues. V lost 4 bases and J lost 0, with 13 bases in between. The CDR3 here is CASSSVKASSYNEQFF. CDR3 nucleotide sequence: TGTGCCAGCAGCTCCGTCAAAGCTAGCTCCTACAATGAGCAGTTCTTC.

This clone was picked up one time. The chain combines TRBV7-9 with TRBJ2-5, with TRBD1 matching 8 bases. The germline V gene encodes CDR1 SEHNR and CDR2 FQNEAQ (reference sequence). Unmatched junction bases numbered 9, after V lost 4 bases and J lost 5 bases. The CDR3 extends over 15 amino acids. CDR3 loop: CASSSREDRDETQYF. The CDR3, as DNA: TGTGCCAGCAGCTCCCGCGAGGACAGGGATGAGACCCAGTACTTC. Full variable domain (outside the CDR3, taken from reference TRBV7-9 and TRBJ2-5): DTGVSQNPRHKITKRGQNVTFRCDPISEHNRLYWYRQTLGQGPEFLTYFQNEAQLEKSRLLSDRFSAERPKGSFSTLEIQRTEQGDSAMYLCASSSREDRDETQYFGPGTRLLVL.

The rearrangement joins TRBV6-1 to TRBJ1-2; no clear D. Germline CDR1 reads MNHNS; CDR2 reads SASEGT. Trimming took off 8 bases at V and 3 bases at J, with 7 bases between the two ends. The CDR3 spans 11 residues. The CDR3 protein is CASEADYGYTF. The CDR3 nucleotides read TGTGCCAGCGAGGCAGACTATGGCTACACCTTC.

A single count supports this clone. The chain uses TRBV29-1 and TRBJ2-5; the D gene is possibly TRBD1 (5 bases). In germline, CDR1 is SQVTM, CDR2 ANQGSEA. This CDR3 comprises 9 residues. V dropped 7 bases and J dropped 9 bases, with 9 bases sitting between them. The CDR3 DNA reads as TGCAGCGACAGGCTGGCCCAGTACTTC. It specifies CSDRLAQYF.

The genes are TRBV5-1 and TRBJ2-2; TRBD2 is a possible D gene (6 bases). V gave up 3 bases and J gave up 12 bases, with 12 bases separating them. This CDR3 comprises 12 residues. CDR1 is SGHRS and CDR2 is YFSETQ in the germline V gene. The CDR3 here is CASSSRREKLFF. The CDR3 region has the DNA TGCGCCAGCAGCTCGCGGAGGGAGAAGCTGTTTTTT.

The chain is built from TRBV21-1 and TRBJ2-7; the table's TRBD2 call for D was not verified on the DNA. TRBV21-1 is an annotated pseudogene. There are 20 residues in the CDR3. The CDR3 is CASSKRKSYWSSGTDYEQYV. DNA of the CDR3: TGTGCCAGCAGCAAAAGGAAAAGTTATTGGTCTAGCGGGACCGACTACGAGCAGTACGTC.

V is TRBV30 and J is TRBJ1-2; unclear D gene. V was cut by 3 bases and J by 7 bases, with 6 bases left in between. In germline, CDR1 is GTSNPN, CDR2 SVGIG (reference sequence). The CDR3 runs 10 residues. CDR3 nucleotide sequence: TGTGCCTGGAGAGAGGGTGGCTACACCTTC. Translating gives CAWREGGYTF. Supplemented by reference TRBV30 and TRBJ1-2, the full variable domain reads SQTIHQWPATLVQPVGSPLSLECTVEGTSNPNLYWYRQAAGRGLQLLFYSVGIGQISSEVPQNLSASRPQDRQFILSSKKLLLSDSGFYLCAWREGGYTFGSGTRLTVV.

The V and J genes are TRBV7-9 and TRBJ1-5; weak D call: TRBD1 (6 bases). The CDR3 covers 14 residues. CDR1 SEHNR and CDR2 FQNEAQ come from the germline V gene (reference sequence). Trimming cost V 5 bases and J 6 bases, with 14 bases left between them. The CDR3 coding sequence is TGTGCCAGCAGCCCCCCGGGGGGCGGTCAGCCCCAGCATTTT. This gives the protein CASSPPGGGQPQHF.

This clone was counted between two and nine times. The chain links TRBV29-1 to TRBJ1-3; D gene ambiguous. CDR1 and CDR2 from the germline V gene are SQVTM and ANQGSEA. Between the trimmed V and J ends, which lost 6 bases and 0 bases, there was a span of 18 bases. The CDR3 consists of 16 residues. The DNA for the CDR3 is TGCAGCGTCCCTGAGGTGTTCGGGGACTCTGGAAACACCATATATTTT. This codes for CSVPEVFGDSGNTIYF.

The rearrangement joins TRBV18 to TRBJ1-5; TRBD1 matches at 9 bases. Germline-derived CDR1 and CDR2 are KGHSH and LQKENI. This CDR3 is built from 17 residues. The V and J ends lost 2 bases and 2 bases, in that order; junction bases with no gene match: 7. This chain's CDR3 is CASSPRGTGRGNQPQHF. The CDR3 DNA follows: TGTGCCAGCTCACCAAGAGGGACAGGGCGCGGCAATCAGCCCCAGCATTTT.

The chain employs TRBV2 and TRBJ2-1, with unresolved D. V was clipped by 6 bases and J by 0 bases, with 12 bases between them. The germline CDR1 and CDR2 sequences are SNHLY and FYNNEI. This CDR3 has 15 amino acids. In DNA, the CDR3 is TGTGCCAGCAGGATTGACTCCGGCTCCTACAATGAGCAGTTCTTC. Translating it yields CASRIDSGSYNEQFF.

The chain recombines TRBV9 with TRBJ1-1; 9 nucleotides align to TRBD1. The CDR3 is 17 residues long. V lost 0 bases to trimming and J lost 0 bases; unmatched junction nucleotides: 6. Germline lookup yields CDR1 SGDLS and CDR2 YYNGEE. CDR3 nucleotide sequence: TGTGCCAGCAGCGTAGCCCGGACAGGGGCAATGAACACTGAAGCTTTCTTT. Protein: CASSVARTGAMNTEAFF.

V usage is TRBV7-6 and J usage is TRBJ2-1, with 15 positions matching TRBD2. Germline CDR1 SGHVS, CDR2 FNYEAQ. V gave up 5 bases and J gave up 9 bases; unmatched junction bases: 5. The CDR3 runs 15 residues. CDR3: CASSPGLAGGGEQFF. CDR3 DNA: TGTGCCAGCAGCCCGGGACTAGCGGGAGGTGGTGAGCAGTTCTTC. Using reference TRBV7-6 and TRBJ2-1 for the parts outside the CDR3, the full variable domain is GAGVSQSPRYKVTKRGQDVALRCDPISGHVSLYWYRQALGQGPEFLTYFNYEAQQDKSGLPNDRFSAERPEGSISTLTIQRTEQRDSAMYRCASSPGLAGGGEQFFGPGTRLTVL.

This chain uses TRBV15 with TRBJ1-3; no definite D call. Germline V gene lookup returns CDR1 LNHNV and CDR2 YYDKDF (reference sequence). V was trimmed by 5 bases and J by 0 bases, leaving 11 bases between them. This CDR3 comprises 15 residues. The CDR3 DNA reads TGTGCCACCAGCCCCAGTGGTATCTCTGGAAACACCATATATTTT. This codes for CATSPSGISGNTIYF.

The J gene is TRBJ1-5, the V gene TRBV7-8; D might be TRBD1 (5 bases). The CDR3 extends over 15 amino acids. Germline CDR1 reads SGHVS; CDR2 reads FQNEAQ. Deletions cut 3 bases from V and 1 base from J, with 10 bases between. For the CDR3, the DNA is TGTGCCAGCAGCTTCGGAGCAGGGAGCAATCAGCCCCAGCATTTT. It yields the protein CASSFGAGSNQPQHF.

The CDR3, as DNA: TGTGCCAGCAGCCTCGTAAACCAAGAGACCCAGTACTTC. Its protein is CASSLVNQETQYF. This rearrangement joins TRBV5-4 to TRBJ2-5; D remains unclear. This CDR3 comprises 13 residues. CDR1 SGHNT and CDR2 YYREEE come from the germline V gene (reference sequence). With 4 bases removed from V and 0 bases from J, the gap between germline ends came to 7 bases.

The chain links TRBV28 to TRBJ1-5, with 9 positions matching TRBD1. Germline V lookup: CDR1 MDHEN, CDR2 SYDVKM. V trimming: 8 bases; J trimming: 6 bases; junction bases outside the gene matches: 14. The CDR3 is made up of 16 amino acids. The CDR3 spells CASGWAGTGKGQPQHF. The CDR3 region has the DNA TGTGCCAGCGGCTGGGCCGGGACAGGGAAGGGTCAGCCCCAGCATTTT.